What follows describes a single TCR beta chain. Trimming removed 5 bases at V and 3 bases at J, with 13 bases between. This CDR3 has 14 residues. Germline loops: CDR1 SGHTA, CDR2 FQGNSA. This specimen belongs to a study of OX40 agonist ivuxolimab in advanced cancers. Assay: immunoSEQ multiplex PCR; the TCRdb copy retains only in-frame clones and omits some. The sample consists of around 35,000 clones, roughly 77% of them appearing once. The material sequenced was CD4+ or CD8+ T cells sorted from blood, taken in a trial of the OX40 agonist ivuxolimab. The sequence derives from an adult with an advanced solid tumor such as melanoma, head and neck, liver or kidney cancer. The V call is TRBV7-2, the J call TRBJ1-1; D gene unclear. CDR3 sequence (DNA): TGTGCCAGCAGCCCCACAATTGGGCACACTGAAGCTTTCTTT. Protein: CASSPTIGHTEAFF.